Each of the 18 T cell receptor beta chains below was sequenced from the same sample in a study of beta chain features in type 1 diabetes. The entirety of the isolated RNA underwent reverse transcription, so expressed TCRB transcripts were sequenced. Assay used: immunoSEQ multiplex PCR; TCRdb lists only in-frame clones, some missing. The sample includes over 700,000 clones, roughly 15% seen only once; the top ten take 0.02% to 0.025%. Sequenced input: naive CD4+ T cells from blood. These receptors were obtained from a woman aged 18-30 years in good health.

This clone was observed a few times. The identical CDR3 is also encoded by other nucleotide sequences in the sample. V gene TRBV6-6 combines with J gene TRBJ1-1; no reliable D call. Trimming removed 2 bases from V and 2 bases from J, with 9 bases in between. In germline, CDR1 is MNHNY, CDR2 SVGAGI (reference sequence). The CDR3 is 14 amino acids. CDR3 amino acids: CASSYRTGNTEAFF. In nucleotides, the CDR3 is TGTGCCAGCAGTTACCGGACCGGTAACACTGAAGCTTTCTTT.

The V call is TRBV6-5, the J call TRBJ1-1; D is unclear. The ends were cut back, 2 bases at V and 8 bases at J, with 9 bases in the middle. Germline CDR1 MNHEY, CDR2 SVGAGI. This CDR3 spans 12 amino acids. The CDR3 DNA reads TGTGCCAGCAGTTACCATAAGACAGAAGCTTTCTTT. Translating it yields CASSYHKTEAFF.

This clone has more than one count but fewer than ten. In DNA, the CDR3 is TGTGCCAGCAGTGGGGCCCCGCAAAACAATGAGCAGTTCTTC. Its protein product is CASSGAPQNNEQFF. V gene TRBV28 combines with J gene TRBJ2-1; D perhaps matches TRBD1 (5 bases). V lost 5 bases to trimming and J lost 5 bases, with 13 bases between them. The CDR3 consists of 14 residues. The germline V gene has CDR1 MDHEN and CDR2 SYDVKM.

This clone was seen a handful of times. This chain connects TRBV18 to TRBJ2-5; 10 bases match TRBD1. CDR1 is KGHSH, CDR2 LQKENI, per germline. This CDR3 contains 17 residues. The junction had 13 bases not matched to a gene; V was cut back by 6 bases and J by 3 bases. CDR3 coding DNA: TGTGCCAGCTCGTATACCCCGGTCGGGACAGGGGAAGAGACCCAGTACTTC. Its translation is CASSYTPVGTGEETQYF.

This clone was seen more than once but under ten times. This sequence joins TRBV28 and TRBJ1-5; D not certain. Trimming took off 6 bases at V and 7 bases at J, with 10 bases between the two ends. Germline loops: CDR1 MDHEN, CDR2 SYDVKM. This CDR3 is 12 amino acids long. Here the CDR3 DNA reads TGTGCCAGCAGCCTCGGCTGGCAGCCCCAGCATTTT. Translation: CASSLGWQPQHF.

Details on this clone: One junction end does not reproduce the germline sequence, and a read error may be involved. CDR3 DNA sequence: TGTGTCACCAGCAGAGCTAGCGGCGTCTCCTACGAGCAGTACTTC. Residues: CVTSRASGVSYEQYF. The chain is built from TRBV15 and TRBJ2-7; 7 bases are a match to TRBD2. Germline V lookup: CDR1 LNHNV, CDR2 YYDKDF (reference sequence). The CDR3 sequence is 15 residues long.

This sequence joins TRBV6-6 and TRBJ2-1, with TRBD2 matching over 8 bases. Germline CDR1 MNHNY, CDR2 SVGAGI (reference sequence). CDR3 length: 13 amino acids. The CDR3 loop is CATKRESYNEQFF. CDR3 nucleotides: TGTGCGACGAAGCGGGAGTCTTACAATGAGCAGTTCTTC.

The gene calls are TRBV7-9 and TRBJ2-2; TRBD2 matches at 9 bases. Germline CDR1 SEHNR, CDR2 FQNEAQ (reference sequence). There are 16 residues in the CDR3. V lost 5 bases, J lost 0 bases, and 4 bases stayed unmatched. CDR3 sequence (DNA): TGTGCCAGCAGCGAACGACTAGCGGCGAACACCGGGGAGCTGTTTTTT. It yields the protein CASSERLAANTGELFF.

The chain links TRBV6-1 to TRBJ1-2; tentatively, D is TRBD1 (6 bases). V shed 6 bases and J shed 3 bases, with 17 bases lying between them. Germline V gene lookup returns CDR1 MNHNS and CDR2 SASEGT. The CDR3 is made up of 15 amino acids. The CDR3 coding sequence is TGTGCCAGCAGCCAAAGGCGGGGGGCTGACTATGGCTACACCTTC. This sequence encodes CASSQRRGADYGYTF.

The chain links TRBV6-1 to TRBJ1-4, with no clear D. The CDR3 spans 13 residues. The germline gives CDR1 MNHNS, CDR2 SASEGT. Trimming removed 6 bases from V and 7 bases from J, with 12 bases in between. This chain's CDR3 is CASRLRTAEKLFF. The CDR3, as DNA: TGTGCCAGCAGACTCCGGACTGCTGAAAAACTGTTTTTT.

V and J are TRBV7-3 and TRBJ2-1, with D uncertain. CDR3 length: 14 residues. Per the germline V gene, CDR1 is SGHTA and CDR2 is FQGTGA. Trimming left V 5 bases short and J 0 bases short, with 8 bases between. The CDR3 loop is CASSPTYSYNEQFF. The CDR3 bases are TGTGCCAGCAGCCCAACATACTCCTACAATGAGCAGTTCTTC.

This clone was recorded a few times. This CDR3 reads CASSSPGGLAGELFF. In DNA, the CDR3 is TGTGCCAGCAGCTCCCCCGGGGGTTTGGCCGGGGAGCTGTTTTTT. The chain employs TRBV7-9 and TRBJ2-2; maybe TRBD2 (6 bases). V was trimmed by 4 bases and J by 6 bases, leaving 15 bases between them. This CDR3 is built from 15 residues. Germline V lookup: CDR1 SEHNR, CDR2 FQNEAQ (reference sequence).

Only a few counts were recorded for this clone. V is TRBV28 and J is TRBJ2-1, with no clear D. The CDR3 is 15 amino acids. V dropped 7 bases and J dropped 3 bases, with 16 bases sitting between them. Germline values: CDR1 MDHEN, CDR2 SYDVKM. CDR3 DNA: TGTGCCAGCAACACCCTCGGTAGCAGCTACAATGAGCAGTTCTTC. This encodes CASNTLGSSYNEQFF.

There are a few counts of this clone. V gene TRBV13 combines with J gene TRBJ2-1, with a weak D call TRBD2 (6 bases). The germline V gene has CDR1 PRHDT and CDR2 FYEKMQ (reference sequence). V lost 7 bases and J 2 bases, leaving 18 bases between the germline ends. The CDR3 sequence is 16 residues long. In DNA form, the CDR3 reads TGTGCCAGCACCTCCTGGGGAGGCCGTACCTACAATGAGCAGTTCTTC. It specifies CASTSWGGRTYNEQFF.

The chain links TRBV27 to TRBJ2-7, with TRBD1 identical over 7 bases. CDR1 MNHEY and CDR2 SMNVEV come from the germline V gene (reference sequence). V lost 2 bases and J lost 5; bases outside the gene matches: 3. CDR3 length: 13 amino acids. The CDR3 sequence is CASSLNRGNEQYF. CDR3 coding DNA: TGTGCCAGCAGTTTAAACAGGGGTAACGAGCAGTACTTC.

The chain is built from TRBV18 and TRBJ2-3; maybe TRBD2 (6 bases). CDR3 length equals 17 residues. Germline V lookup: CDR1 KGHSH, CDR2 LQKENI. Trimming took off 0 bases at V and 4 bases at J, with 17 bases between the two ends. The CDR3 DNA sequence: TGTGCCAGCTCACCACCGAACGGGAGCCCATGGGCAGATACGCAGTATTTT. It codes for CASSPPNGSPWADTQYF.

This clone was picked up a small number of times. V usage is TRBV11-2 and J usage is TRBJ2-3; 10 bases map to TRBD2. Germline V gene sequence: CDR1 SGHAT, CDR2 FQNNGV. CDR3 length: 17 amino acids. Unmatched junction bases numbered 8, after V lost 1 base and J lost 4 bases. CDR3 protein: CASSLGPASGSPDTQYF. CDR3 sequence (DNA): TGTGCCAGCAGCTTAGGCCCGGCTAGCGGGAGCCCAGATACGCAGTATTTT.

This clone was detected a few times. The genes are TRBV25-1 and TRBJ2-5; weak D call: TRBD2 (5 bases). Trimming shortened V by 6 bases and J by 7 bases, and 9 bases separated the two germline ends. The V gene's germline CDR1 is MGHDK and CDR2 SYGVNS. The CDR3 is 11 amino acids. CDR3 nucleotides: TGTGCCAGCAGAGATCGGGGGACCCAGTACTTC. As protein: CASRDRGTQYF. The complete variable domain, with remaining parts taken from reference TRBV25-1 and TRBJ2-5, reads EADIYQTPRYLVIGTGKKITLECSQTMGHDKMYWYQQDPGMELHLIHYSYGVNSTEKGDLSSESTVSRIRTEHFPLTLESARPSHTSQYLCASRDRGTQYFGPGTRLLVL.